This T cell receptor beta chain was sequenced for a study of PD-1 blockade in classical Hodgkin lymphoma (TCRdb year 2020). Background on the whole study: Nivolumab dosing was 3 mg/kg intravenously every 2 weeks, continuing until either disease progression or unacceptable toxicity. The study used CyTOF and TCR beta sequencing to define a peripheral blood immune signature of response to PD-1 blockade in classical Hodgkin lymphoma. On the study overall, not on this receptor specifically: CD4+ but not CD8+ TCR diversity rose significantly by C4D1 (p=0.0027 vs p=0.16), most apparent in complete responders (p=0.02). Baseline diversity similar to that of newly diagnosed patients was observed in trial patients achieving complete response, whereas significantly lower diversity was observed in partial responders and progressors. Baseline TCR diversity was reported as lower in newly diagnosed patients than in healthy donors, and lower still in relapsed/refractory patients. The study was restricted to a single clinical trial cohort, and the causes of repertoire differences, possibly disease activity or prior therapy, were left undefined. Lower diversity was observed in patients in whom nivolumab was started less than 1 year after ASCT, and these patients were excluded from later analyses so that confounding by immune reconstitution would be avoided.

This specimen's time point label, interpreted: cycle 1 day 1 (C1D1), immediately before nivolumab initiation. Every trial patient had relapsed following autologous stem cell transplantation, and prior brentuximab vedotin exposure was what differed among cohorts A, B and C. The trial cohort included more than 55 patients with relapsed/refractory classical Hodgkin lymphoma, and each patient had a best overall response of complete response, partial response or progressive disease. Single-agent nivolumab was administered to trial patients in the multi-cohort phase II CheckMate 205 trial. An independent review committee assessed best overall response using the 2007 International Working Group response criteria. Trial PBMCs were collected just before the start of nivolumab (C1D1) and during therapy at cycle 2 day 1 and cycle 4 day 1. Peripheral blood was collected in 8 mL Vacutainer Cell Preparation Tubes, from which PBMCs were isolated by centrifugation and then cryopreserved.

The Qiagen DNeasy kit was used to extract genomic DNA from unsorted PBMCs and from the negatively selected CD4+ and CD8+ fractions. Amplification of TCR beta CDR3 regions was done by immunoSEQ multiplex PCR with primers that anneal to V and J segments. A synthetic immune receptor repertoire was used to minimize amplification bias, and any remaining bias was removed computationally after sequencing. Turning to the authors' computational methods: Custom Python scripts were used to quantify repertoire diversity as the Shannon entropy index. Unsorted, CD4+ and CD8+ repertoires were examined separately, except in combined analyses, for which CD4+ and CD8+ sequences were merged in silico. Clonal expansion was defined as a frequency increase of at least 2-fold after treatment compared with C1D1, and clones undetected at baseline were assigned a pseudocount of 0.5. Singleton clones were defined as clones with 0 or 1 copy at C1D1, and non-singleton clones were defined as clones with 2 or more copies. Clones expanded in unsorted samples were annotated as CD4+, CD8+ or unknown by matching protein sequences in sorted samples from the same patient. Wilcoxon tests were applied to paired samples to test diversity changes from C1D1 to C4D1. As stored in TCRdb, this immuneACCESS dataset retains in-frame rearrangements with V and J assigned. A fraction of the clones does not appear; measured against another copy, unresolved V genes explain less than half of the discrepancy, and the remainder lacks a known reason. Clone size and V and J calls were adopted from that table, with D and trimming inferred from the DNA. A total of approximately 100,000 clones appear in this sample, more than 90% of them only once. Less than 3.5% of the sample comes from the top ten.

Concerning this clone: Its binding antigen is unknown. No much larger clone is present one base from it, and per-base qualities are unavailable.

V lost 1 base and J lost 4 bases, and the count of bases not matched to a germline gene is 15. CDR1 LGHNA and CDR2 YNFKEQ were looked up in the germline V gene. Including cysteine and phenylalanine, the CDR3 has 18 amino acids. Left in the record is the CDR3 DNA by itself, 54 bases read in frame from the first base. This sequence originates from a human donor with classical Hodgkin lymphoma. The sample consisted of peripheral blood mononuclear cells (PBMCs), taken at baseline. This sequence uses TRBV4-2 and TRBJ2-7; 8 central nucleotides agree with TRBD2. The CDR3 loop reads CASSQARFGSGVQYEQYF. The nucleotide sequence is TGTGCCAGCAGCCAAGCGAGGTTTGGTAGCGGGGTACAATACGAGCAGTACTTC.